This section outlines one T cell receptor beta chain sequence together with its context. The CDR3 sequence is 13 residues long. The ends were cut back, 1 base at V and 5 bases at J, with 9 bases in the middle. Germline assignment: CDR1 PRHDT and CDR2 FYEKMQ (reference sequence). This specimen belongs to a study of sequential checkpoint blockade in melanoma. Study-level information: Patients were randomized 1:1 to nivolumab-then-ipilimumab or ipilimumab-then-nivolumab first-line. Each arm's sequence ended with maintenance nivolumab.

Some clones are missing from TCRdb's copy, which holds only in-frame ones; the method was immunoSEQ multiplex PCR. The sample shows 4,000 to 5,500 clones, roughly 77% of them seen only once. Regarding treatment: randomized to nivolumab then ipilimumab (arm A) or the reverse (arm B). Patients had received no earlier DNA-damaging chemotherapy. Live CD3+CD8+ CD19− CD56− cells were sorted from PBMCs. The receptor comes from a human donor with melanoma. The sequenced sample was CD8+ T cells sorted from blood (inferred from file names), obtained from a patient given nivolumab and ipilimumab in sequence. The V and J genes are TRBV13 and TRBJ2-7, with a weak D call TRBD1 (6 bases). Here the CDR3 reads CASSLDRAHEQYF. The CDR3 coding sequence is TGTGCCAGCAGCTTAGACAGGGCCCACGAGCAGTACTTC.